The 26 T cell receptor beta chains below were found in one sample sequenced in a study of cytomegalovirus exposure and HLA in healthy donors. It was with 60 Vbeta and 13 Jbeta primers that the PCR ran. Sequenced by immunoSEQ multiplex PCR; TCRdb stores in-frame clones only, minus some. The profile shows over 250,000 clones, 86% of them singletons. The sample was PBMCs. Receptor source: a man between 40 and 49 years old in good health and CMV-seropositive.

This chain connects TRBV29-1 to TRBJ2-5; 7 bases map to TRBD1. Germline CDR1 reads SQVTM; CDR2 reads ANQGSEA. With 6 bases clipped from V and 4 bases from J, the junction kept 8 bases outside the gene matches. This CDR3 spans 13 amino acids. The CDR3 is CSVDRARGETQYF. The CDR3 DNA follows: TGCAGCGTCGACAGGGCCCGTGGAGAGACCCAGTACTTC.

CDR3 sequence reads: CASSLQGSNYGYTF. CDR3 in DNA: TGTGCCAGCAGCTTACAGGGGTCTAACTATGGCTACACCTTC. This sequence joins TRBV7-2 and TRBJ1-2; TRBD1 is a possible D gene (6 bases). The V gene lost 2 bases and the J gene lost 0 bases, with 7 bases spanning the gap. Germline V lookup: CDR1 SGHTA, CDR2 FQGNSA. This CDR3 comprises 14 residues.

The rearrangement joins TRBV5-3 to TRBJ1-2, with a tentative D call TRBD1 (6 bases). TRBV5-3 belongs to the ORF category, with a function that is uncertain. The CDR3 spans 16 residues. V shed 0 bases and J shed 5 bases, with 17 bases lying between them. The CDR3 sequence is CARSLVYGGRLYGYTF. Written as DNA, the CDR3 is TGTGCCAGAAGCTTGGTTTACGGGGGGCGATTGTATGGCTACACCTTC.

The chain combines TRBV12-5 with TRBJ2-5; 8 nucleotides align to TRBD2. The J segment lost 4 bases and the V segment lost 1 base, leaving 2 bases of the junction unmatched. This CDR3 comprises 14 residues. The germline V gene encodes CDR1 LGHNT and CDR2 FRNRAP. The CDR3 here is CASGLAGGGETQYF. As DNA, the CDR3 is TGTGCTAGTGGTTTGGCGGGGGGGGGAGAGACCCAGTACTTC.

The chain recombines TRBV18 with TRBJ2-1; TRBD2 agrees at 8 bases. The CDR3 has 14 amino acids. Germline CDR1 is KGHSH and CDR2 is LQKENI. The V gene end was trimmed by 5 bases and the J gene end by 8 bases; junction bases not matched to a gene: 8. In DNA form, the CDR3 reads TGTGCCAGCTCAGCGCCAGCGGGAGCTGATGAGCAGTTCTTC. Translating gives CASSAPAGADEQFF.

The chain joins TRBV27 to TRBJ1-5; tentative D call: TRBD1 (6 bases). Germline-derived CDR1 and CDR2 are MNHEY and SMNVEV (reference sequence). This CDR3 region has 15 residues. Trimming took 0 bases from V and 1 from J, leaving 7 bases between them. CDR3 sequence reads: CASSLSQGSNQPQHF. The CDR3 coding sequence is TGTGCCAGCAGTTTATCGCAGGGGAGCAATCAGCCCCAGCATTTT.

The V call is TRBV7-2, the J call TRBJ2-7, with 9 bases identical to TRBD2. The length of the CDR3 is 14 residues. Germline values: CDR1 SGHTA, CDR2 FQGNSA. V shed 3 bases, J shed 4 bases, and the junction held 4 bases outside the gene matches. The CDR3 DNA follows: TGTGCCAGCAGCTTGGGGACTAGCCGGTACGAGCAGTACTTC. Its translation is CASSLGTSRYEQYF.

The V call is TRBV18, the J call TRBJ2-1; D gene ambiguous. Germline assignment: CDR1 KGHSH and CDR2 LQKENI. Trimming removed 2 bases at V and 2 bases at J, with 19 bases between. The CDR3 has 18 amino acids. The CDR3 is CASSPSVIRPFAYNEQFF. The DNA for the CDR3 is TGTGCCAGCTCACCAAGCGTCATTCGACCCTTCGCCTACAATGAGCAGTTCTTC. The whole variable domain, remainder taken from reference TRBV18 and TRBJ2-1, is NAGVMQNPRHLVRRRGQEARLRCSPMKGHSHVYWYRQLPEEGLKFMVYLQKENIIDESGMPKERFSAEFPKEGPSILRIQQVVRGDSAAYFCASSPSVIRPFAYNEQFFGPGTRLTVL.

As DNA, the CDR3 is TGTGCCAGCTCCCGACAGGGGCCCCTAGAGGCTAACTATGGCTACACCTTC. This translates into CASSRQGPLEANYGYTF. The chain links TRBV18 to TRBJ1-2, with 8 nucleotides matching TRBD1. The germline CDR1 and CDR2 sequences are KGHSH and LQKENI. The V and J ends lost 6 bases and 0 bases, in that order; junction bases with no gene match: 12. The CDR3 extends over 17 amino acids.

The chain uses TRBV4-1 and TRBJ1-3; D may be TRBD1 (6 bases). Trimming removed 2 bases at V and 1 base at J, with 15 bases between. From germline, CDR1 is MGHRA and CDR2 YSYEKL. The CDR3 is 17 amino acids. The CDR3, as DNA: TGCGCCAGCAGCCAAATACCCGTTACAGGGTCTGGAAACACCATATATTTT. Encoded protein: CASSQIPVTGSGNTIYF.

The J gene is TRBJ2-7, the V gene TRBV27; possibly TRBD2 for D (6 bases). The CDR3 is made up of 16 amino acids. The germline gives CDR1 MNHEY, CDR2 SMNVEV (reference sequence). V was pared by 1 base and J by 5 bases, with 18 bases between. Here the CDR3 DNA reads TGTGCCAGCAGTTTATGGCGGACGCGGGGCTTCAACGAGCAGTACTTC. Its translation is CASSLWRTRGFNEQYF.

The chain combines TRBV9 with TRBJ2-1, with 11 positions matching TRBD2. Per germline, CDR1 SGDLS and CDR2 YYNGEE. The CDR3 is 16 amino acids. V shed 4 bases, J shed 5 bases, and the junction held 8 bases outside the gene matches. This chain's CDR3 is CASSITGTSGDNEQFF. In nucleotides, the CDR3 is TGTGCCAGCAGCATTACCGGGACTAGCGGCGACAATGAGCAGTTCTTC.

The V gene is TRBV7-8, the J gene TRBJ1-4; D gene unclear. Germline CDR1 and CDR2: SGHVS and FQNEAQ. V was trimmed by 1 base and J by 5 bases, leaving 14 bases between them. The CDR3 covers 16 residues. The CDR3: CASSLDSGERNEKLFF. The CDR3 DNA reads as TGTGCCAGCAGCTTAGATTCCGGGGAAAGGAATGAAAAACTGTTTTTT.

The chain uses TRBV9 and TRBJ2-1, with 8 bases identical to TRBD2. Germline assignment: CDR1 SGDLS and CDR2 YYNGEE. CDR3 size: 14 residues. J gave up 8 bases and V 0 bases, and 4 bases lay outside the gene matches. CDR3 coding DNA: TGTGCCAGCAGCGTAGAGGGACTAGACTATGAGCAGTTCTTC. Protein: CASSVEGLDYEQFF.

V and J are TRBV7-2 and TRBJ2-7; 8 bases are a match to TRBD1. The V gene end was trimmed by 3 bases and the J gene end by 0 bases; junction bases not matched to a gene: 4. This CDR3 spans 15 amino acids. The germline V gene has CDR1 SGHTA and CDR2 FQGNSA. CDR3 nucleotide sequence: TGTGCCAGCAGCTTCGGGACAGGCCCCTCCTACGAGCAGTACTTC. Translation gives CASSFGTGPSYEQYF.

The rearrangement uses TRBV11-2 and TRBJ2-7, with 8 bases that match TRBD2. The CDR3 totals 14 residues. Germline trimming cut 5 bases from V and 5 bases from J; bases unmatched to any gene: 8. Germline CDR1 reads SGHAT; CDR2 reads FQNNGV. The CDR3 DNA reads TGTGCCAGCAGCCTCAGCGGGAGTAGGAACGAGCAGTACTTC. Translating it yields CASSLSGSRNEQYF.

This rearrangement joins TRBV7-3 to TRBJ2-1, with D possibly being TRBD2 (6 bases). Per the germline V gene, CDR1 is SGHTA and CDR2 is FQGTGA. Trimming left V 2 bases short and J 8 bases short, with 16 bases between. The CDR3 runs to 15 residues. The CDR3 spells CASSLGGLGGDEQFF. The CDR3, as DNA: TGTGCCAGCAGCTTAGGCGGGTTGGGGGGTGATGAGCAGTTCTTC.

The chain joins TRBV6-5 to TRBJ2-7; D possibly corresponds to TRBD1 (6 bases). This CDR3 contains 15 residues. V lost 4 bases to trimming and J lost 0 bases, with 13 bases between them. Looked up from germline, CDR1 is MNHEY and CDR2 is SVGAGI. CDR3 amino acids: CASSSQGLSSYEQYF. In DNA, the CDR3 is TGTGCCAGCAGTTCACAGGGCCTAAGCTCCTACGAGCAGTACTTC.

This chain connects TRBV10-3 to TRBJ1-1, with D uncertain. The germline V gene encodes CDR1 ENHRY and CDR2 SYGVKD. Trimming cost V 0 bases and J 0 bases, with 11 bases left between them. The CDR3 is 16 residues long. The CDR3: CAISESRHTVNTEAFF. DNA for the CDR3: TGTGCCATCAGTGAGTCGAGACACACCGTGAACACTGAAGCTTTCTTT.

The rearrangement joins TRBV5-4 to TRBJ2-3, with 12 nucleotides matching TRBD2. The CDR3 is 16 amino acids. Germline CDR1 is SGHNT and CDR2 is YYREEE (reference sequence). Trimming cost V 0 bases and J 4 bases; bases outside gene matches: 3. The DNA for the CDR3 is TGTGCCAGCAGCTTGGGACTAGCGGGAGCAGCAGATACGCAGTATTTT. Translating it yields CASSLGLAGAADTQYF.

The chain employs TRBV6-1 and TRBJ2-1; 14 bases fit TRBD2. The germline V gene encodes CDR1 MNHNS and CDR2 SASEGT. V was pared by 4 bases and J by 6 bases, with 17 bases of the junction left unmatched. This CDR3 has 20 amino acids. The CDR3 DNA reads as TGTGCCAGCAGTGGATCAGGGGTGACTAGCGGGAGGGCCATGCGCAATGAGCAGTTCTTC. This gives the protein CASSGSGVTSGRAMRNEQFF.

The CDR3 DNA is TGTGCCAGCAGCCCGTATTCAGGAGGGGCCAGCTATGGCTACACCTTC. Translated, it gives CASSPYSGGASYGYTF. J is TRBJ1-2 and V is TRBV7-9; TRBD1 might be the D (5 bases). This CDR3 contains 16 residues. CDR1 is SEHNR and CDR2 is FQNEAQ in the germline V gene (reference sequence). The V end was cut by 5 bases, the J end by 4 bases, with 20 bases between.

In regard to this clone: This sample includes further DNA sequences coding for the same CDR3. As DNA, the CDR3 is TGCGCCAGCAGCTCACAGGGGGCGGGGGAGACCCAGTACTTC. This encodes CASSSQGAGETQYF. The rearrangement links TRBV5-1 to TRBJ2-5; 9 nucleotides line up with TRBD1. V lost 3 bases and J lost 5; bases outside the gene matches: 5. Germline CDR1 and CDR2: SGHRS and YFSETQ. There are 14 residues in the CDR3.

This chain connects TRBV28 to TRBJ2-1; 11 bases fit TRBD2. The ends lost 5 bases at V and 5 bases at J; junction bases unmatched: 5. Per germline, CDR1 MDHEN and CDR2 SYDVKM. This CDR3 is built from 15 residues. The CDR3 sequence is CASSIPGLADNEQFF. The CDR3, as DNA: TGTGCCAGCAGTATCCCGGGACTAGCGGACAATGAGCAGTTCTTC.

V gene TRBV7-6 combines with J gene TRBJ2-7, with 12 bases that match TRBD1. The CDR3 runs to 16 residues. Germline V CDR1 and CDR2: SGHVS, FNYEAQ. The junction had 9 bases not matched to a gene; V was cut back by 4 bases and J by 5 bases. The CDR3 here is CASSSDPGQGAHEQYF. The CDR3 DNA reads as TGTGCCAGCAGCTCGGATCCGGGACAGGGGGCTCACGAGCAGTACTTC.

The chain links TRBV21-1 to TRBJ2-7; the table's D call, TRBD2, has no DNA check behind it. TRBV21-1 is tagged as a pseudogene. The CDR3 is 15 residues long. CDR3 DNA: TGTGCCAGCAGCCAACAAGCGGGAGAGGGATACGAGCAGTACTTC. Encoded protein: CASSQQAGEGYEQYF.